What follows are 20 T cell receptor beta chains derived from one specimen sequenced in a study of OX40 agonist ivuxolimab in advanced cancers. Sequencing was performed with immunoSEQ multiplex PCR; in TCRdb, only in-frame clones are kept and a portion is missing. Of approximately 99,000 clones in the sample, roughly nine tenths are singletons; the top ten hold less than 6.5%. Material: CD4+ or CD8+ T cells sorted from blood, obtained in a trial of the OX40 agonist ivuxolimab. These receptors originate from an adult with an advanced solid tumor such as melanoma, head and neck, liver or kidney cancer.

The chain carries TRBV18 and TRBJ2-1; weak D call: TRBD2 (5 bases). V lost 3 bases, J lost 9 bases, and 15 bases lay in between. The germline CDR1 and CDR2 sequences are KGHSH and LQKENI. The CDR3 is made up of 14 amino acids. The CDR3 loop is CASSPYVGDLEQFF. In DNA, the CDR3 is TGTGCCAGCTCACCCTACGTGGGAGACCTTGAGCAGTTCTTC. Looking up the rest from reference TRBV18 and TRBJ2-1 gives the full variable domain: NAGVMQNPRHLVRRRGQEARLRCSPMKGHSHVYWYRQLPEEGLKFMVYLQKENIIDESGMPKERFSAEFPKEGPSILRIQQVVRGDSAAYFCASSPYVGDLEQFFGPGTRLTVL.

This clone has only one observation. The chain's CDR3 is CASRPHMSTEAFF. CDR3 DNA sequence: TGTGCCAGCAGACCACACATGAGCACTGAAGCTTTCTTT. This chain links TRBV7-2 with TRBJ1-1, with unresolved D. V shed 6 bases and J shed 4 bases, with 12 bases lying between them. The CDR3 contains 13 residues. The germline V gene encodes CDR1 SGHTA and CDR2 FQGNSA.

The V and J genes are TRBV7-2 and TRBJ2-1; 9 bases align to TRBD2. The length of the CDR3 is 17 residues. Germline CDR1 and CDR2: SGHTA and FQGNSA. Germline trimming cut 1 base from V and 3 bases from J; bases unmatched to any gene: 7. CDR3 coding DNA: TGTGCCAGCAGCTTAGGGGTCCTTAGCGGGGGCTACAATGAGCAGTTCTTC. Translation gives CASSLGVLSGGYNEQFF.

The rearrangement uses TRBV11-3 and TRBJ2-5; D gene uncertain. This CDR3 has 13 amino acids. Germline lookup yields CDR1 SGHNT and CDR2 YENEEA. Trimming took 6 bases from V and 7 from J, leaving 15 bases between them. Written as DNA, the CDR3 is TGTGCCAGCAGTCAGGACGCGGTGGGGACCCAGTACTTC. Residues: CASSQDAVGTQYF.

This clone appeared once. The rearrangement links TRBV7-2 to TRBJ1-3, with D perhaps TRBD1 (5 bases). Germline values: CDR1 SGHTA, CDR2 FQGNSA. The CDR3 contains 14 residues. V dropped 3 bases and J dropped 1 base, with 7 bases sitting between them. The CDR3 nucleotides read TGTGCCAGCAGCTTTGGGGGTTCTGGAAACACCATATATTTT. Its translation: CASSFGGSGNTIYF.

The V gene is TRBV5-6, the J gene TRBJ1-2, with TRBD1 matching over 7 bases. Germline V gene data show CDR1 as SGHDT and CDR2 as YYEEEE. V lost 4 bases to trimming and J lost 7 bases; unmatched junction nucleotides: 10. The CDR3 is made up of 14 amino acids. CDR3 sequence (DNA): TGTGCCAGCAGCGCCGTTACAGGGGCTGGTGGCTACACCTTC. This encodes CASSAVTGAGGYTF.

This sequence joins TRBV29-1 and TRBJ2-7, with D perhaps matching TRBD2 (7 bases). V was shortened by 8 bases and J by 6 bases, with 17 bases between the two germline ends. This CDR3 comprises 12 residues. CDR1 and CDR2 (germline): SQVTM, ANQGSEA. CDR3 region: CSFVQGGGEQYF. CDR3 bases: TGCAGCTTCGTCCAGGGAGGGGGCGAGCAGTACTTC.

This chain links TRBV19 with TRBJ2-3, with D unclear. CDR1 is LNHDA and CDR2 is SQIVND in the germline V gene (reference sequence). Trimming cost V 5 bases and J 1 base, with 10 bases left between them. The CDR3 is 14 residues long. Here the CDR3 reads CASSFSLRTDTQYF. DNA of the CDR3: TGTGCCAGTAGTTTTAGTCTTCGCACAGATACGCAGTATTTT.

The chain is built from TRBV9 and TRBJ2-1; the match to TRBD2 covers 10 bases. Per the germline V gene, CDR1 is SGDLS and CDR2 is YYNGEE. The V gene end was trimmed by 4 bases and the J gene end by 5 bases; junction bases not matched to a gene: 6. The CDR3 extends over 15 amino acids. CDR3 DNA: TGTGCCAGCAGCCCAAACGGACTAGCGGACAATGAGCAGTTCTTC. It codes for CASSPNGLADNEQFF.

The chain combines TRBV5-1 with TRBJ2-1, with 9 bases identical to TRBD2. With V trimmed by 4 bases and J by 7 bases, 9 bases remained unmatched. CDR3 size: 15 residues. Germline V gene data show CDR1 as SGHRS and CDR2 as YFSETQ. The CDR3 here is CASSSNSGGLNEQFF. The CDR3 DNA reads TGCGCCAGCAGCAGCAATAGCGGGGGCCTTAATGAGCAGTTCTTC.

For the CDR3, the DNA is TGTGCCAGCAGCCAGGACAGGGTTAACTACGAGCAGTACTTC. It is translated as CASSQDRVNYEQYF. J is TRBJ2-7 and V is TRBV4-2; 8 bases are a match to TRBD1. The germline CDR1 and CDR2 sequences are LGHNA and YNFKEQ. CDR3 length: 14 residues. The V gene end was trimmed by 3 bases and the J gene end by 3 bases; junction bases not matched to a gene: 4.

The chain couples TRBV9 to TRBJ2-3, with 7 bases lining up with TRBD2. Germline CDR1 is SGDLS and CDR2 is YYNGEE. Trimming at V came to 0 bases and at J to 1 base, leaving 5 bases not matched to a gene. This CDR3 contains 16 residues. The CDR3 spells CASSVVQGGGTDTQYF. The DNA of the CDR3 is TGTGCCAGCAGCGTAGTTCAGGGAGGGGGCACAGATACGCAGTATTTT.

CDR3 in DNA: TGCAGCGTCCCCTCTTTTACCACAGGGTCGGGACAGCATTTT. This codes for CSVPSFTTGSGQHF. V and J are TRBV29-1 and TRBJ1-5; tentative D call: TRBD1 (6 bases). CDR1 SQVTM and CDR2 ANQGSEA come from the germline V gene. Trimming cost V 6 bases and J 13 bases, with 25 bases left between them. This CDR3 comprises 14 residues.

V is TRBV27 and J is TRBJ2-5, with 12 bases aligning to TRBD2. CDR3 length: 17 residues. V was clipped by 6 bases and J by 5 bases; unmatched bases: 13. Germline V gene lookup returns CDR1 MNHEY and CDR2 SMNVEV (reference sequence). This CDR3 is CASRPLAGGASWETQYF. CDR3 DNA: TGTGCCAGCAGACCCCTAGCGGGGGGGGCCTCATGGGAGACCCAGTACTTC.

This chain links TRBV4-2 with TRBJ1-6, with D possibly matching TRBD1 (5 bases). V gave up 2 bases and J gave up 6 bases, with 14 bases separating them. Germline CDR1 and CDR2: LGHNA and YNFKEQ. The CDR3 runs to 16 residues. The DNA of the CDR3 is TGTGCCAGCAGCCAATACACGTCGGGGGTTAATTCACCCCTCCACTTT. This encodes CASSQYTSGVNSPLHF.

The CDR3 coding sequence is TGCGCCAGCAGCCAACTGGGACTAGCGGACAAAGAGACCCAGTACTTC. It specifies CASSQLGLADKETQYF. The J gene is TRBJ2-5, the V gene TRBV4-1; 11 bases map to TRBD2. This CDR3 spans 16 amino acids. Trimming cost V 2 bases and J 3 bases; bases outside gene matches: 5. The germline V gene encodes CDR1 MGHRA and CDR2 YSYEKL.

CDR3: CASSVDPLAAMQFF. The CDR3 DNA reads as TGTGCCAGCAGCGTAGATCCTCTGGCAGCGATGCAGTTCTTC. The chain recombines TRBV9 with TRBJ2-1; D gene uncertain. V gave up 0 bases and J gave up 12 bases, with 16 bases separating them. CDR1 is SGDLS and CDR2 is YYNGEE in the germline V gene. The CDR3 length is 14 residues.

V usage is TRBV2 and J usage is TRBJ1-5, with D unresolved. Per the germline V gene, CDR1 is SNHLY and CDR2 is FYNNEI. This CDR3 has 12 amino acids. Trimming took off 6 bases at V and 7 bases at J, with 10 bases between the two ends. The CDR3 region is CASSLDGQPQHF. CDR3 nucleotide sequence: TGTGCCAGCAGCCTAGACGGGCAGCCCCAGCATTTT.

This chain uses TRBV11-3 with TRBJ2-1; TRBD2 agrees at 7 bases. CDR3 length equals 14 residues. Germline lookup yields CDR1 SGHNT and CDR2 YENEEA. Losses at the gene ends were 5 bases for V and 15 bases for J; bases not matched to a gene: 16. CDR3: CASSVRSSGSGLFF. The CDR3, as DNA: TGTGCCAGCAGCGTAAGGTCTAGCGGTAGTGGGTTGTTCTTC.

The chain joins TRBV7-2 to TRBJ1-1; unclear D gene. Germline values: CDR1 SGHTA, CDR2 FQGNSA. The CDR3 sequence is 11 residues long. V lost 3 bases and J 8 bases, leaving 7 bases between the germline ends. The CDR3 sequence is CASSFAGEAFF. The CDR3 DNA reads TGTGCCAGCAGCTTCGCGGGCGAAGCTTTCTTT.